This is a list of T cell receptor beta chains from one sample in a study of OX40 agonist ivuxolimab in advanced cancers. Clones were sequenced by immunoSEQ multiplex PCR, and TCRdb holds only the in-frame ones, with some missing. The repertoire has about 36,000 clones, about 85% of them found once; the top ten carry less than 5%. Specimen: CD4+ or CD8+ T cells sorted from blood, collected in a trial of the OX40 agonist ivuxolimab. The origin of the receptors is an adult with an advanced solid tumor such as melanoma, head and neck, liver or kidney cancer. Each CDR3 is given with its conserved first and last residue. Not every row has a clone size; where given, it reads once, few, many or a size class.

clone_size,j_call,v_call,cdr3_aa
-,TRBJ2-1,TRBV6-1,CASRLAGEHNEQFF
once,TRBJ1-2,TRBV9,CASSVVSSTIPAGYTF
-,TRBJ2-7,TRBV11-2,CASSQDGSYEQYF
-,TRBJ2-3,TRBV5-1,CASSSQSHTDTQYF
-,TRBJ1-1,TRBV20-1,CSTPKNTEAFF
-,TRBJ2-3,TRBV11-3,CASSSPGDTQYF
once,TRBJ2-7,TRBV10-3,CAISESDRVGGEQYF
once,TRBJ2-2,TRBV7-9,CASITVQGARTGELFF
-,TRBJ2-1,TRBV6-1,CASSDRDRPLNSYNEQFF
-,TRBJ1-5,TRBV11-2,CASSLRGGTNQPQHF
-,TRBJ2-1,TRBV18,CASSYTSGGASYNEQFF
few,TRBJ2-7,TRBV30,CAWGRGPREQYF
-,TRBJ2-5,TRBV5-1,CASRIRGPTGRAFQETQYF
-,TRBJ2-7,TRBV6-6,CASSYRQGGEQYF
-,TRBJ1-2,TRBV5-8,CASSFPVTRAYGYTF
once,TRBJ2-3,TRBV11-3,CASSSTSGGNAGTQYF
-,TRBJ2-5,TRBV28,CASSLTAETQYF
-,TRBJ2-4,TRBV5-1,CASSLSGLSKNIQYF
-,TRBJ2-2,TRBV2,CASTRRGYTGELFF
-,TRBJ2-3,TRBV18,CASSPGTSGGTDTQYF
-,TRBJ2-7,TRBV14,CASSQAPPGTWDYEQYF
-,TRBJ2-3,TRBV4-1,CASSQVGSRGDTQYF